This T cell receptor beta chain was captured in a study of cytomegalovirus exposure and HLA in healthy donors (dated by TCRdb to 2015 to 2018). Background for the entire study: According to an earlier analysis of around 600 of the donors, some 180 million T cells yielded 95 million to 140 million unique TCR beta sequences and roughly 280 Gb of sequence data. An early release covering approximately 600 HLA-typed donors comprised roughly 300 gigabases of sequencing data and around 80 million unique TCR sequences. Among the approximately 400 genotyped donors, around 79% belonged to the genetic ancestry cluster associated with self-reported Caucasian donors. The study aimed to test whether signatures of past pathogen exposure could be identified by cataloging public T cell receptors. The study used immunosequencing to profile the T cell repertoires of several hundred subjects and linked those repertoires to cytomegalovirus serostatus. Besides the first cohort of around 700 subjects, a separate validation cohort made up of roughly 120 different subjects was used. To predict cytomegalovirus infection status, the study combined high-throughput TCR immunosequencing, statistical association of individual TCRs with disease status, and machine learning. A later analysis re-examined previously published TCR beta repertoires from over 500 donors and added high-resolution HLA genotyping to investigate patterns of TCR occurrence. Rather than drawing on any new phenotypic data, the later analysis identified candidate immune exposures from TCR beta sequences and the way those sequences occurred across donors. To decide whether each TCR beta V gene segment behaved as functional or pseudogenic, an earlier analysis of approximately 600 of the donors relied on high-throughput TCR beta sequencing. Alongside the repertoire data, information on donor age, sex, ethnicity and CMV serostatus was compiled. A later genetic analysis used genome-wide SNP genotypes for about 55% of the 666 donors, treating that subset as a discovery cohort. All discovery cohort repertoires had been generated using a single sequencing platform. Class I and class II HLA loci were covered by the typing at four-digit resolution. The number of donors typed differed by locus, with about 629-640 for A, B, C, DRB1 and DQB1, 522 for DQA1, some 570 for DPA1, and around 460 for DPB1. Five DR-DQ haplotypes were handled as single units for association and clustering, since linkage in the cohort was strong. Among 300 to 450 genotyped donors of the cohort, an average of around 240,000 unique TCR beta nucleotide sequences were sequenced per donor, approximately 20% of them non-productive.

In total, approximately 610 healthy bone marrow donors made up the cohort. All cohort members were sampled while nominally healthy, although unrecorded immune exposures were likely present. The donor was CMV seronegative and was included in the group of 352 seronegative cohort members. A peripheral blood sample was collected from each donor, and TCR beta sequencing was performed on peripheral blood mononuclear cells. Genomic DNA was extracted from the blood cell samples with the Qiagen DNeasy Blood Extraction Kit. CDR1 and CDR2 were assigned from the germline V gene as KGHSH and LQKENI. The CDR3 sequence holds 14 residues, the cysteine and phenylalanine included. This entry keeps only the CDR3 DNA: 42 bases, framed from base 1. Unmatched junction bases come to 5, with V trimmed by 2 bases and J by 10 bases. General conclusions and limits of the study: According to a later analysis, TCR association rates differed among HLA loci, with DRB1 alleles showing the most associated TCRs and HLA-C alleles showing the fewest. In a later analysis, several top co-occurrence clusters were reported to appear linked to parvovirus B19, influenza, CMV and Epstein-Barr virus. In vitro tests confirmed that a few of the cytomegalovirus-associated TCR beta chains recognize cytomegalovirus antigens. The sequencing pipeline was judged likely to have produced a cluster of highly shared sequence variants as a technical artifact. Sequencing depth was assumed to be roughly uniform across donors in the presence/absence analyses, though that assumption may not hold. The earlier analysis of approximately 540 of the donors excluded roughly 16 rarely observed V segments, including chromosome 9 orphons, because counts were too low. Assigning TCR associations to individual alleles was difficult when HLA alleles, especially DR and DQ, strongly co-occurred. Compared with the approximately 700-donor mean, donors in an Asian-associated ancestry cluster had fewer N-insertions in productive TCRs, according to a later genetic analysis. Some IMGT-functional V segments, including TRBV6-2 and TRBV6-3, could not be distinguished by the 87-base-pair reads and were therefore excluded. A further reported finding was that TCR beta sequences accurately predicted the HLA-A and HLA-B alleles for most subjects in the first cohort. This cohort had only TCR beta chains sequenced, and the lack of alpha or paired-chain data limited which features could be detected. In a later analysis, most CMV-associated TCR beta chains were found to appear HLA-restricted, with HLA associations seemingly driven largely by CMV exposure. Immune exposure information for the cohort was limited to CMV serostatus. Specific HLA alleles were associated with some 15,000 TCR beta sequences at a false discovery rate of 0.05 in a later analysis. The authors suggested that the approach could potentially be extended to other disease states and immunological phenotypes. Linkage disequilibrium might explain the correlated functional status among segregating V segments, but an unknown experimental factor could not be ruled out. The study gave a list of 150 to 200 TCR beta chains associated with cytomegalovirus. The classifier was reported to diagnose cytomegalovirus status with high specificity and sensitivity in both the original cohort and the validation cohort. V-gene and J-gene trimming of TCR beta chains was associated with a missense DCLRE1C variant in a later genetic analysis, and the association was replicated in an independent cohort. In an earlier analysis of 450 to 750 of the donors, most TCR beta V segments appeared in productive rearrangements about 87% or about 30% of the time, broadly matching IMGT annotations. Most TCR sequences were seen in very few donors, while some public TCRs were found in many individuals. In a later analysis, HLA-associated TCR beta chains were found to be more clonally expanded and to have lower generation probabilities than equally common non-associated chains. Because HLA typing was missing for some donors at each locus, association tests included only the typed subset.

As to this clone: It lacks a known antigen. The record has no base qualities; no much larger clone is one base away.

The library was obtained by the immunoSEQ multiplex PCR assay. For the multiplex PCR, a mixture combining 60 forward primers for TCR Vbeta segments and 13 reverse primers for TCR Jbeta segments was used. The CDR3 region of rearranged TCR beta genes was amplified from genomic DNA by a multiplex PCR assay. Amplified TCR beta libraries were sequenced as 87-base-pair reads on the Illumina HiSeq System. Concerning the study's data processing: A later analysis tallied tens of millions of unique TCR beta chains across the 666 repertoires, and some 12 million of those chains were shared by two or more donors. To remove PCR and sequencing errors, raw reads were error-corrected and collapsed into unique sequences using a nearest-neighbor algorithm that merged closely related sequences. Alignment of CDR3 sequences to IMGT reference sequences was used to assign V, D and J gene segments. For a sequence to be retained, at least a six-nucleotide match to both a V gene segment and a J gene segment was required. Rearrangements were called productive when the CDR3 lacked stop codons and stayed in frame with V and J; all others were non-productive. Following IMGT convention, CDR3 was defined as the stretch from the second conserved V-encoded cysteine up to the conserved J-encoded phenylalanine. In an earlier analysis of more than 550 of the donors, sequences lacking an unambiguous match to a single V gene segment were excluded. In an earlier analysis of about 590 of the donors, a V segment was called functional when productive rearrangements were above 56.7%, and segregating when the standard deviation between donors exceeded 5%. A statistical classification framework was developed to diagnose cytomegalovirus status using the catalog of TCR beta chain sequences. In a later analysis, TCR nucleotide sequences were compared against IMGT/GENE-DB human TR gene sequences so that V and J genes could be assigned. In a later analysis, CDR3 sequences and most-parsimonious VDJ recombination scenarios were assigned using the TCRdist pipeline. In a later analysis, each TCR beta chain was defined by its CDR3 amino acid sequence together with its V-gene family, and reads lacking a unique V-gene family were excluded. As a way to deal with suspected cross-contamination and a sequencing artifact, a later analysis dropped 592 nucleotide sequences that were highly shared and had low generation probability. A later analysis calculated a clonal expansion index for each public chain from normalized within-repertoire ranks of inferred template counts. Generation probabilities in a later analysis came from a VDJ recombination model fitted to out-of-frame rearrangements, and those results were checked against IGoR. In a later analysis, TCR-TCR, TCR-HLA and TCR-CMV co-occurrence was scored with hypergeometric tests, and a repertoire-size bias correction was applied to TCR pairs. A later analysis estimated false discovery rates by permuting HLA or CMV assignments 20 times. In a later analysis, co-occurring TCRs were grouped using DBSCAN, with TCRdist sequence similarity added in when clustering inside HLA-allele-positive subsets. Repertoires with fewer than 30,000 or more than 120,000 public chains, plus five repertoires with anomalous nucleotide sharing, were excluded from co-occurrence clustering. Here the immuneACCESS table is served through TCRdb, limited to in-frame sequences with V and J called. Missing clones are a known gap in these copies; in checked studies unresolved V genes cover under half, and the rest lacks a known reason. Clonal size and the V and J genes are those of that table, whereas D and trimming came from the DNA. The sample data list 200,000 or so clones, and 82% of these were observed just once. The ten largest clones capture about 0.84% of the sample.

This receptor was taken from a woman in her late teens or twenties in good health and CMV-seronegative. Specimen: PBMCs. The chain links TRBV18 with TRBJ1-6; 7 central nucleotides agree with TRBD1. The nucleotide sequence is TGTGCCAGCTCACCAGACAGGGAAAAGTCACCCCTCCACTTT. The resulting protein is CASSPDREKSPLHF.